The source of this TCR beta chain is a study of OX40 agonist ivuxolimab in advanced cancers. Overall study results and limits: Antigen specificity remained undetermined for the expanded peripheral T cells. There was clonal expansion of CD4+ and CD8+ blood T cells by week 6 at 0.1 to 3.0 mg/kg.

TCRdb's copy holds only in-frame clones and misses some; the assay was immunoSEQ multiplex PCR. In the table there are 60,000 or so clones, roughly 90% of which are singletons. The CDR3 length is 13 residues. V lost 2 bases, J lost 5 bases, and 9 bases lay in between. Per the germline V gene, CDR1 is LNHDA and CDR2 is SQIVND (reference sequence). This clone has a handful of counts. Its antigen remains unidentified. This TCR derives from an adult with an advanced solid tumor such as melanoma, head and neck, liver or kidney cancer. The sequencing used CD4+ or CD8+ T cells sorted from blood, collected in a trial of the OX40 agonist ivuxolimab. This chain joins TRBV19 and TRBJ1-2; no definite D call. CDR3 DNA: TGTGCCAGTAGTATATTCCGGGAGTATGGCTACACCTTC. It encodes CASSIFREYGYTF.